This TCR beta chain was sequenced during a study of post-analysis software for immune sequencing data. General study points: Higher frequency in patients than in controls was seen for roughly five TRBV segments, with TRBV5-6, TRBV5-1 and TRBV20-1 among them.

The CDR3 sequence is 14 residues long. The V and J ends lost 7 bases and 5 bases respectively, with 17 bases between them. As concerns this clonotype: Its specificity is not known.

Unique molecular identifiers tagged the TCR beta cDNA libraries. TCRdb reprocessed the PCR reads with MiXCR, giving one entry per CDR3 protein. This table holds 350,000 to 450,000 distinct CDR3 sequences, approximately 42% found once. This receptor was obtained from a girl aged 2 to 10 with multiple sclerosis. Sequenced: blood. This sequence joins TRBV12-3 or TRBV12-4 and TRBJ2-5; no reliable D call. CDR3 DNA: TGTGCCAGCACCGCAGCAGCGAGTACGGAGACCCAGTACTTC. It yields the protein CASTAAASTETQYF.